What follows is one T cell receptor (beta chain) and its context. Study members were between roughly 18 and 100 years old and lived in approximately 25 US regions. The record originates from a study of blood T cell repertoires in COVID-19. Overall study: Specimens from acute and convalescent COVID-19 originated in the United States, Italy and Spain.

Source study methods: Amplification of reference gene primers was used by the study to estimate nucleated cell counts. TCRdb's copy holds only in-frame clones and misses some; the assay was immunoSEQ multiplex PCR. The DNA was the basis for D and trimming; V, J and clone size are from that table. Here the sample spans 70,000 to 90,000 clones, more than 85% being singletons. V gave up 3 bases and J gave up 3 bases; unmatched junction bases: 6. The CDR3 contains 16 residues. Germline V gene sequence: CDR1 SGHVS, CDR2 FQNEAQ. This chain joins TRBV7-8 and TRBJ1-5; 9 bases are shared with TRBD1. Material for sequencing was PBMCs or T cells enriched from blood (not recorded which). The clonotype originates from a woman between 45 and 65 years old with acute COVID-19. The CDR3 is CASSLVGTGHNQPQHF. The CDR3 region has the DNA TGTGCCAGCAGCTTGGTAGGGACAGGGCACAATCAGCCCCAGCATTTT.